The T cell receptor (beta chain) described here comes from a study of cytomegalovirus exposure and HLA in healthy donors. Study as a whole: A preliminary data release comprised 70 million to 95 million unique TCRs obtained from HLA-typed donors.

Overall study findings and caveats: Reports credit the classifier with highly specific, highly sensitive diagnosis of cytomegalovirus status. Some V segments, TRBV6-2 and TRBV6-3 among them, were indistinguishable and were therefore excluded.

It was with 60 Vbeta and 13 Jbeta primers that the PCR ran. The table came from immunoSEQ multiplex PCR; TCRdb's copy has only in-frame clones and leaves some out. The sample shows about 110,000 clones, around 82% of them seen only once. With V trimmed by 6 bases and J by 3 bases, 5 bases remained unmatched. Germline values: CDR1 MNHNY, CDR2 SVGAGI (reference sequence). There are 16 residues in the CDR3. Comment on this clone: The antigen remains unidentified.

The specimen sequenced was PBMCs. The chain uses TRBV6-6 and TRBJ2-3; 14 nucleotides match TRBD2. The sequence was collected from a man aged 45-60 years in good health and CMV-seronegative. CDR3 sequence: CASRPTSGGETDTQYF. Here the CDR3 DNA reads TGTGCCAGCAGGCCGACTAGCGGGGGGGAAACAGATACGCAGTATTTT.